This entry features one TCR beta chain sequence. This receptor's antigen is unknown. There are no base qualities to consult, and no much larger clone falls within one base. Participants in the prospective study were enrolled through a virtual design, were aged about 18 to 90 years, and lived in about two dozen United States geographic areas. In the prospective study, participants were assigned to cohorts based on the clinical history participants reported in a screening survey and a study questionnaire. Recovered participants in ImmuneRACE Cohort 3 were defined by two consecutive negative NP/OP PCR tests, clearance by a healthcare professional, or resolution of symptoms. In the prospective study, whole blood, serum and a nasopharyngeal or oropharyngeal swab were collected from each participant by mobile phlebotomists. Over an approximately 2-month period, participants in the prospective study had the option of providing additional blood draws and questionnaires. Before DNA extraction, blood samples from the prospective study were shipped at room temperature or frozen.

Including the terminal cysteine and phenylalanine, the CDR3 comprises 15 residues. CDR3 DNA is the only sequence kept; it has 45 bases, read in frame from the first base. Trimming removed 4 bases from V and 3 bases from J, leaving 15 bases between the germline ends. Sequences MDHEN (CDR1) and SYDVKM (CDR2) are obtained from the germline V gene. The record originates from a study of blood T cell repertoires in COVID-19 (dated by TCRdb to about 2020). About the full investigation: The collaborator samples originated in the United States, Italy and Spain and spanned the acute and convalescent phases of COVID-19. The prospective study material was composed of cDNA or gDNA derived from T cells, B-cell-depleted T cells, or PBMCs. Deeply sampled blood TCRbeta repertoires from subjects exposed to, actively infected with, or recovered from COVID-19 were included in the dataset. A freely available public database, intended as a resource for researchers studying the immune response to SARS-CoV-2, is where the repertoires were released. Samples were obtained from the ongoing ImmuneRACE study (first 160 participants) and from 1,254 subjects provided by 6 global collaborators. A de-identified subject ID, COVID-19 status, age in years and sex were almost always included in the sample metadata. HLA class I and class II types, where available, came from metadata supplied by the sample provider rather than from assay-based typing. Overall results and qualifications from the work: Clinical and demographic metadata were provided uncurated, with the amount varying by source and participant.

TCRbeta CDR3 regions were amplified from genomic DNA using the immunoSEQ Assay, a bias-controlled multiplex PCR. The authors processed their data as follows. Within the assay, amplification of reference gene primers was used to estimate how many nucleated cells each sample contained. To quantify the absolute abundance of each unique TCRbeta CDR3 rearrangement, sequence reads were collapsed and filtered. Productive Simpson clonality was computed per sample as the square root of Simpson's diversity index over productive rearrangements. TCRdb retrieved this table from immuneACCESS and kept in-frame rearrangements only. Not all clones are present; in checked studies, unresolved V genes account for under half, and no reason is known for the remainder. V and J calls and clone size are those listed in that table; D and trimming were worked out from the DNA. A total of hundreds of thousands of clones appear in this sample, 80% to 90% of them only once. Roughly 1.1% of the sample is in the top ten clones.

The chain links TRBV28 with TRBJ1-1, with TRBD1 as a weak D call on 5 bases. Sequenced input: PBMCs or T cells enriched from blood (not recorded which). The clonotype originates from a man between 25 and 39 years old who had recovered from COVID-19. This receptor has the CDR3 CASSSPRRGDTEAFF. The DNA sequence follows: TGTGCCAGCAGTTCCCCCCGCCGGGGGGACACTGAAGCTTTCTTT.